This T cell receptor beta chain appears in the sequencing data of a study of T cells after yellow fever vaccination. Study summary: Low-cell-number fractions were prepared with SMART-Seq v4 Ultra Low Input. General study findings and limits: Abundant clonotypes from the bulk population could contaminate FACS-sorted repertoires. Most clones from primary vaccination resurfaced after the booster (approximately 97% CD4, around 90% CD8).

CDR1 SGHVS and CDR2 FQNEAQ come from the germline V gene. The CDR3 covers 15 residues. V lost 3 bases and J 3 bases, leaving 13 bases between the germline ends. TCR cDNA, made by 5'RACE template switching, carried an added universal primer site and UMIs. From the 5' RACE reads, TCRdb called clonotypes with MiXCR, one entry per CDR3 protein. Among around 500,000 distinct CDR3 sequences listed, 20% to 25% were seen once. This clonotype has just a few counts. As yet, its antigen is unknown. This chain joins TRBV7-8 and TRBJ2-3; D possibly matches TRBD1 or TRBD2 (5 bases each). This clonotype was obtained from a man younger than 30 who received the YFV17D yellow fever vaccine. The starting material was PBMCs, obtained roughly 20 days after the first yellow fever vaccination. DNA for the CDR3: TGTGCCAGCAGCTTTTCGGGGACGATTACAGATACGCAGTATTTT. Translation: CASSFSGTITDTQYF.